The entry below gives a single T cell receptor (beta chain) sequence along with its context. Profiling relied on immunoSEQ multiplex PCR, and the TCRdb table lists in-frame clones only, not all of them. The data hold 150,000 to 170,000 clones, with under 95% observed a single time. The source of the sample is a study of T cell responses to AZD1222 COVID-19 vaccine. The starting material was peripheral blood, obtained on day 0 of AZD1222 vaccination. This sequence originates from an adult in good health.

The CDR3 region is CASTREDQPQHF. The CDR3 coding sequence is TGTGCCAGTACTAGGGAGGATCAGCCCCAGCATTTT. The rearrangement links TRBV19 to TRBJ1-5, with D uncertain. The V end lost 7 bases, the J end lost 5 bases, and 9 bases lay between the germline ends. CDR1 LNHDA and CDR2 SQIVND come from the germline V gene (reference sequence). The CDR3 has 12 residues.